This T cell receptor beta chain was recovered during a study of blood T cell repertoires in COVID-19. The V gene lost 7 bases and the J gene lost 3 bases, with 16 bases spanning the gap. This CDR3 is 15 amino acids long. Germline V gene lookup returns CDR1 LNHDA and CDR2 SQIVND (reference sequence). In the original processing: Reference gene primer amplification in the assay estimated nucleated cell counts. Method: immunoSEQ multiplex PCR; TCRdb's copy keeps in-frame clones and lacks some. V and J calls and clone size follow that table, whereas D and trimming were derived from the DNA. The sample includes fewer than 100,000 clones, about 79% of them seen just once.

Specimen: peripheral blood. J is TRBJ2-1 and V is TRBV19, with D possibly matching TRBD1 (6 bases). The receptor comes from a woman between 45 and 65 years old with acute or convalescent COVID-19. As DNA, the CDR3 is TGTGCCAGTACCATGAACAGGGTAGGCTACAATGAGCAGTTCTTC. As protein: CASTMNRVGYNEQFF.